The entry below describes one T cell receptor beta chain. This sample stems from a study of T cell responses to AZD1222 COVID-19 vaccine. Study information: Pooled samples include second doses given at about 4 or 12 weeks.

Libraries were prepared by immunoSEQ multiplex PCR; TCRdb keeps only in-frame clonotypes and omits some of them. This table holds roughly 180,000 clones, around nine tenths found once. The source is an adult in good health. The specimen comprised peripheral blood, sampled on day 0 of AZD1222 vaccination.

The CDR3 here is CAIRRDRENTIYF. The CDR3 nucleotides are TGTGCCATCAGACGGGACAGGGAGAACACCATATATTTT. This chain links TRBV10-3 with TRBJ1-3; 9 bases line up with TRBD1. This CDR3 has 13 amino acids. Germline lookup yields CDR1 ENHRY and CDR2 SYGVKD. With 6 bases clipped from V and 7 bases from J, the junction kept 4 bases outside the gene matches.